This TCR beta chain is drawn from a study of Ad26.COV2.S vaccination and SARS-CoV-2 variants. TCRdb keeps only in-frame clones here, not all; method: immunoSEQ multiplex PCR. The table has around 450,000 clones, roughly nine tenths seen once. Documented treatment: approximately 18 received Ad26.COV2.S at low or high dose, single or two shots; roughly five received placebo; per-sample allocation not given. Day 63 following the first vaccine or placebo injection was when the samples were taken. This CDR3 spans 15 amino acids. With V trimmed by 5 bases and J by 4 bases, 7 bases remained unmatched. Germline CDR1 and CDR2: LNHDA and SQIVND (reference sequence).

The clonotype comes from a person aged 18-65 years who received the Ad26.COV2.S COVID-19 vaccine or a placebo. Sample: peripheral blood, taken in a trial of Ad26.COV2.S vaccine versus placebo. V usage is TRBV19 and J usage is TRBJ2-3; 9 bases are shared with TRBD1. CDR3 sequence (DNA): TGTGCCAGTAGTCCGACAGGGGGGTTGGCAGATACGCAGTATTTT. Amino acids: CASSPTGGLADTQYF.